This T cell receptor (beta chain) emerged from a study of cytomegalovirus exposure and HLA in healthy donors. Assay: immunoSEQ multiplex PCR; the TCRdb copy retains only in-frame clones and omits some. The data show 150,000 or so clones, 75% to 90% seen once. Findings and limits, study-wide: Investigators reported 164 TCR beta chains as tied to cytomegalovirus. Most TCR sequences proved rare, with some public TCRs found in many donors. TCR clusters originating in the first cohort tended to co-occur in the roughly 120 validation repertoires, according to a later analysis.

Concerning this clone: Its antigen is not identified.

This CDR3 is 16 amino acids long. Trimming cost V 3 bases and J 8 bases; bases outside gene matches: 11. Germline CDR1 MGHRA, CDR2 YSYEKL. The clonotype was recovered from a woman aged 18-29 years in good health and CMV-seropositive. This chain joins TRBV4-1 and TRBJ2-1; 9 bases are a match to TRBD2. Sequencing used PBMCs. The CDR3 DNA follows: TGCGCCAGCAGCCACCAGCGGGGGGCAATTGTGGATGAGCAGTTCTTC. Encoded protein: CASSHQRGAIVDEQFF.